The source of this T cell receptor (beta chain) is a study of identical twins. For this clonotype: This clone may be a read error of a much larger clone one base away.

The length of the CDR3 is 12 residues. V was cut by 7 bases and J by 6 bases, with 11 bases left in between. TCRdb called the 5' RACE reads again in MiXCR, with one record for every CDR3 protein. The table lists 500,000 or so distinct CDR3 sequences, over 11% of them singletons. Everyone who donated was a healthy Caucasian. These same data were also listed under a study on yellow fever vaccine responses in identical twins.

V usage is TRBV12-3 or TRBV12-4 and J usage is TRBJ2-3, with D perhaps matching TRBD2 (5 bases). The origin of this receptor is a woman aged 18-29 years in good health. Sequencing input: CD4+ T cells sorted from blood. The CDR3 region is CASISRGDTQYF. The CDR3 DNA is TGTGCCAGCATTTCAAGAGGGGATACGCAGTATTTT.